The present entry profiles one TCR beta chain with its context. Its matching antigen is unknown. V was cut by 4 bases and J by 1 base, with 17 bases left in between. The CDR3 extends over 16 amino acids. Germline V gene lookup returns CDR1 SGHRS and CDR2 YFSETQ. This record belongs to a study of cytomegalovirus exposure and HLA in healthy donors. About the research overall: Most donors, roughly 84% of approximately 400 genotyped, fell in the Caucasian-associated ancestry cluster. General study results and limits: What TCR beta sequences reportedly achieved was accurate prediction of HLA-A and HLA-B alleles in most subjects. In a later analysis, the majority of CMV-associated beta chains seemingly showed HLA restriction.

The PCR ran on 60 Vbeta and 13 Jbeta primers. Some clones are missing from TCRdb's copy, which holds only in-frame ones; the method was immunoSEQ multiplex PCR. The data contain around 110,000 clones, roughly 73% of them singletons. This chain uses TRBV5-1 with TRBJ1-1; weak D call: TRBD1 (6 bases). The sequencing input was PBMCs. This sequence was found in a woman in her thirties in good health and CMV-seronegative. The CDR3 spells CASSPGGGAGNTEAFF. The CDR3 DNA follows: TGCGCCAGCAGCCCCGGAGGGGGGGCAGGGAACACTGAAGCTTTCTTT.